The TCR beta chain described here comes from a study of blood T cells in healthy people across ages. This CDR3 is 14 amino acids long. Germline CDR1 is LGHDT and CDR2 is YNNKEL (reference sequence). This clonotype was recorded a few times. It may be a read error: a sequence one base away is much more abundant. For the second PCR, which ran for about 6 to 11 cycles, a sample-barcoded 5' primer and a J-beta primer mix were used. TCRdb reanalysed the 5' RACE reads using MiXCR and keeps one entry per CDR3 protein. The data show approximately 700,000 distinct CDR3 sequences, roughly 30% seen once. Drawing of peripheral blood yielded 8.5 to 10 milliliters from each donor.

Sequencing input: blood. The source is an elderly woman in good health. The chain links TRBV3-1 to TRBJ2-1; perhaps TRBD2 as D (6 bases). This CDR3 is CAGSQVGTYNEQFF. DNA of the CDR3: TGTGCCGGCAGCCAAGTAGGGACTTACAATGAGCAGTTCTTC.